These 5 T cell receptor beta chains were all obtained from the same sample, sequenced in a study of cytomegalovirus exposure and HLA in healthy donors. Both 60 Vbeta primers and 13 Jbeta primers went into the PCR. The method was immunoSEQ multiplex PCR; TCRdb's version includes in-frame clones alone and lacks a portion of them. The sample lists over 150,000 clones; around 81% were seen once. Sequences were obtained from PBMCs. The receptor source for this set is a woman in her forties in good health and CMV-seropositive.

This clone was found a few times. The DNA for the CDR3 is TGTGCCAGTATGCTGGTTGCGCGGAAGCGGGGAGGGGAGCTGTTTTTT. Translated, it gives CASMLVARKRGGELFF. V and J are TRBV19 and TRBJ2-2, with TRBD2 identical over 7 bases. V dropped 7 bases and J dropped 8; count of bases not matched to a gene: 16. Germline V gene lookup returns CDR1 LNHDA and CDR2 SQIVND (reference sequence). There are 16 residues in the CDR3.

The chain is built from TRBV13 and TRBJ2-2, with 7 bases matching TRBD2. Germline V gene lookup returns CDR1 PRHDT and CDR2 FYEKMQ (reference sequence). V gave up 5 bases and J gave up 5 bases; unmatched junction bases: 8. The CDR3 extends over 15 amino acids. The CDR3 protein is CASSKPGLGTGELFF. DNA of the CDR3: TGTGCCAGCAGCAAGCCCGGACTAGGGACCGGGGAGCTGTTTTTT.

The J gene is TRBJ2-1, the V gene TRBV5-5; 7 nucleotides line up with TRBD1. CDR1 SGHKS and CDR2 YYEKEE come from the germline V gene (reference sequence). Trimming took 3 bases from V and 9 from J; bases not matched to a gene: 12. The CDR3 contains 15 residues. CDR3 residues: CASSSQGVLRSEQFF. The CDR3 DNA sequence: TGTGCCAGCAGCTCCCAGGGGGTACTTCGTAGTGAGCAGTTCTTC.

The genes are TRBV10-1 and TRBJ1-3; the D is unclear. There are 14 residues in the CDR3. Germline assignment: CDR1 WNHNN and CDR2 SYGVQD (reference sequence). The germline V and J ends were trimmed by 2 bases and 5 bases, with 10 bases remaining between them. CDR3 sequence: CASSEADKRNTIYF. The CDR3 coding sequence is TGCGCCAGCAGTGAGGCCGACAAGAGAAACACCATATATTTT.

This clone appeared a single time. The chain has TRBV5-4 and TRBJ2-3, with 16 bases aligning to TRBD2. J gave up 3 bases and V 4 bases, and 14 bases lay outside the gene matches. The CDR3 is 20 amino acids. The germline gives CDR1 SGHNT, CDR2 YYREEE (reference sequence). CDR3 coding DNA: TGTGCCAGCAGCCACATTGGGACTAGCGGGAGGGCCTGGCGTACAGATACGCAGTATTTT. Its protein product is CASSHIGTSGRAWRTDTQYF.